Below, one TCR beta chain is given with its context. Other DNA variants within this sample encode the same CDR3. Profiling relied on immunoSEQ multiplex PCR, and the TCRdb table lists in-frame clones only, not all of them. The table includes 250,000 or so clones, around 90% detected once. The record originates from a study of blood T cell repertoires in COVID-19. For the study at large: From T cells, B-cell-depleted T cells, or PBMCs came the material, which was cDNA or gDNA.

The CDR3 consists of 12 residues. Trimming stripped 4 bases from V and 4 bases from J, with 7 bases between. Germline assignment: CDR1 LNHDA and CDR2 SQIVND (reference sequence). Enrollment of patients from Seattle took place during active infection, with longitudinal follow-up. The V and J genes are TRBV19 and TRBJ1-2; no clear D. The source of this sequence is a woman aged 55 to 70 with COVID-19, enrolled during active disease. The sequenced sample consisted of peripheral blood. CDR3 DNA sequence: TGTGCCAGTAGTACCACAGTCTATGGCTACACCTTC. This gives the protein CASSTTVYGYTF.